The present T cell receptor beta chain was sequenced within a study of shared clonotypes between healthy human individuals. Using immunoSEQ multiplex PCR, the repertoire was profiled, and TCRdb retains in-frame clones only, with some absent. The sample holds more than 2 million clones, over 85% seen once. Study observations and caveats: All-four-donor shared clonotypes had higher generation probabilities than non-shared clonotypes did.

The CDR3 extends over 14 amino acids. Trimming shortened V by 2 bases and J by 0 bases, and 7 bases separated the two germline ends. CDR1 and CDR2 (germline): SGHVS, FQNEAQ. Worth noting for this clone: Antigen unknown.

As defined, naive CD8 cells were CD45RO-negative and positively selected for CCR7, with terminally differentiated effector memory CD45RA+ cells excluded. Every contributor of samples was a Caucasian grown-up residing in Nashville, Tennessee. The source is a man younger than 30 in good health. Some clones in this sample may be carry-over from other donors' samples. The sequencing sample was made of naive CD8+ T cells from PBMCs. This sequence joins TRBV7-8 and TRBJ2-5, with unresolved D. CDR3 protein: CASSLKGYQETQYF. The CDR3 DNA is TGTGCCAGCAGCTTAAAAGGGTACCAAGAGACCCAGTACTTC.